Sequencing of this TCR beta chain was carried out in a study of neurological immune-mediated disorders. Findings and caveats of the study: It was HTLV-1-associated myelopathy that showed the most TCR clonal expansion, while multiple sclerosis showed the least, falling below healthy controls.

MiXCR was run by TCRdb on the 5' RACE reads, yielding one entry per CDR3 protein. The table shows roughly 52,000 distinct CDR3 sequences, with about 5.6% occurring only once. This clonotype has at least ten counts. Its antigen is not identified. Unmatched junction bases numbered 2, after V lost 2 bases and J lost 5 bases. Germline CDR1 and CDR2: LGHDT and YNNKEL (reference sequence). The CDR3 consists of 13 residues. The sequenced material came from CD4+ T cells from blood. The V call is TRBV3-1, the J call TRBJ1-1; 7 bases fit TRBD1. This receptor was identified in a woman aged 18-30 years with multiple sclerosis. In DNA, the CDR3 is TGTGCCAGCAGCCAACAGACAGGGACTGAAGCTTTCTTT. This codes for CASSQQTGTEAFF.